The 28 T cell receptor beta chains below all came from one sample that was sequenced in a study of sequential checkpoint blockade in melanoma. Treatment reported: randomized to nivolumab then ipilimumab (arm A) or the reverse (arm B). Assay: immunoSEQ multiplex PCR; the TCRdb copy retains only in-frame clones and omits some. The profile shows about 24,000 clones, approximately 82% of them singletons. The starting material was CD8+ T cells sorted from blood (inferred from file names), obtained from a patient given nivolumab and ipilimumab in sequence. The receptors shown here come from a human donor with melanoma.

The J gene is TRBJ2-7, the V gene TRBV30, with TRBD2 identical over 7 bases. Trimming removed 2 bases from V and 3 bases from J; junction bases left unmatched: 7. The CDR3 runs 14 residues. Per the germline V gene, CDR1 is GTSNPN and CDR2 is SVGIG (reference sequence). DNA for the CDR3: TGTGCCTGGAGTAGGGGCGGGAGTATCTACGAGCAGTACTTC. Translating gives CAWSRGGSIYEQYF.

As DNA, the CDR3 is TGTGCCAGTTTACTAGCGGGGTTTAGAGATACGCAGTATTTT. The encoded protein is CASLLAGFRDTQYF. The rearrangement joins TRBV6-1 to TRBJ2-3, with 10 nucleotides matching TRBD2. J was trimmed by 5 bases and V by 9 bases; bases with no gene match: 8. Per the germline V gene, CDR1 is MNHNS and CDR2 is SASEGT. This CDR3 has 14 amino acids.

This rearrangement joins TRBV4-2 to TRBJ2-7; D is unclear. The CDR3 has 14 residues. CDR1 and CDR2 (germline): LGHNA, YNFKEQ. V was trimmed by 0 bases and J by 5 bases, leaving 11 bases between them. Here the CDR3 DNA reads TGTGCCAGCAGCCAAGAAAGTGCGGTCCACGAGCAGTACTTC. As protein: CASSQESAVHEQYF.

This chain uses TRBV11-1 with TRBJ2-5; 8 bases are a match to TRBD1. CDR1 SGHAT and CDR2 FQDESV come from the germline V gene (reference sequence). The CDR3 spans 15 residues. V gave up 5 bases and J gave up 6 bases; unmatched junction bases: 11. CDR3 protein: CASSLGTGGGKTQYF. CDR3 DNA: TGTGCCAGCAGCCTAGGGACAGGCGGAGGGAAGACCCAGTACTTC.

This clone was picked up a small number of times. The V and J genes are TRBV28 and TRBJ2-1; TRBD1 matches 9 bases. Germline CDR1 MDHEN, CDR2 SYDVKM. J was trimmed by 3 bases and V by 9 bases; bases with no gene match: 6. The CDR3 consists of 14 residues. This CDR3 is CASQPGQGYNEQFF. The DNA for the CDR3 is TGTGCCAGTCAGCCGGGACAGGGCTACAATGAGCAGTTCTTC.

This clone appeared a few times. This rearrangement joins TRBV6-1 to TRBJ2-3; the match to TRBD2 covers 7 bases. With V trimmed by 6 bases and J by 0 bases, 3 bases remained unmatched. The CDR3 spans 14 residues. Germline CDR1 MNHNS, CDR2 SASEGT. DNA of the CDR3: TGTGCCAGCAGGGGGAGGGGAAGCACAGATACGCAGTATTTT. Translating it yields CASRGRGSTDTQYF.

A few counts support this clone. This sequence joins TRBV30 and TRBJ1-3, with unresolved D. This CDR3 region has 16 residues. CDR1 and CDR2 (germline): GTSNPN, SVGIG (reference sequence). V lost 3 bases and J 0 bases, leaving 15 bases between the germline ends. The CDR3 bases are TGTGCCTGGAGGGCTAGGCGGATGAGCTCTGGAAACACCATATATTTT. This encodes CAWRARRMSSGNTIYF.

The V and J genes are TRBV7-9 and TRBJ2-1; 9 bases are a match to TRBD1. V dropped 1 base and J dropped 9; count of bases not matched to a gene: 1. This CDR3 comprises 13 residues. Germline assignment: CDR1 SEHNR and CDR2 FQNEAQ (reference sequence). The CDR3 protein is CASSLGTGAEQFF. CDR3 DNA sequence: TGTGCCAGCAGCTTAGGGACAGGGGCTGAGCAGTTCTTC.

The CDR3 here is CASSLPEDSYPEAFF. The CDR3 coding sequence is TGTGCCAGCAGTCTGCCTGAGGACAGTTACCCTGAAGCTTTCTTT. The chain links TRBV6-6 to TRBJ1-1, with D possibly TRBD1 on 6 matching bases. Germline CDR1 reads MNHNY; CDR2 reads SVGAGI (reference sequence). This CDR3 is built from 15 residues. V lost 5 bases and J 6 bases, leaving 19 bases between the germline ends.

This clone was seen a few times. The chain couples TRBV6-5 to TRBJ2-7; 12 bases align to TRBD1. Trimming cost V 0 bases and J 5 bases; bases outside gene matches: 2. Germline V gene lookup returns CDR1 MNHEY and CDR2 SVGAGI. CDR3 length: 15 amino acids. The CDR3 DNA reads TGTGCCAGCAGTTACTCGGGGACAGGGGGCCACGAGCAGTACTTC. Translation gives CASSYSGTGGHEQYF.

The chain couples TRBV5-1 to TRBJ2-3; TRBD2 matches at 10 bases. There are 16 residues in the CDR3. CDR1 and CDR2 (germline): SGHRS, YFSETQ. V lost 0 bases and J lost 1; bases outside the gene matches: 2. The CDR3 protein is CASSLASGRGTDTQYF. The DNA of the CDR3 is TGCGCCAGCAGCTTGGCGAGCGGGAGGGGCACAGATACGCAGTATTTT.

The chain combines TRBV5-6 with TRBJ2-1; 10 positions match TRBD2. Looked up from germline, CDR1 is SGHDT and CDR2 is YYEEEE. The CDR3 runs to 16 residues. V lost 4 bases and J lost 8; bases outside the gene matches: 12. Here the CDR3 reads CASSPLRKREGYEQFF. The DNA of the CDR3 is TGTGCCAGCAGCCCTCTGAGGAAGCGGGAGGGGTATGAGCAGTTCTTC.

The sample holds one count of this clone. The V gene is TRBV30, the J gene TRBJ2-4; D not resolved. Germline V gives CDR1 GTSNPN, CDR2 SVGIG (reference sequence). The CDR3 runs to 15 residues. V was shortened by 0 bases and J by 2 bases, with 11 bases between the two germline ends. CDR3: CAWSVPGWSKNIQYF. CDR3 DNA: TGTGCCTGGAGTGTACCAGGTTGGTCCAAAAACATTCAGTACTTC.

This clone occurred once. The chain carries TRBV6-5 and TRBJ1-2, with a possible D match to TRBD1 (6 bases). In germline, CDR1 is MNHEY, CDR2 SVGAGI. This CDR3 is 16 amino acids long. Trimming pared 2 bases from V and 0 bases from J, leaving 13 bases between. The chain's CDR3 is CASSYARQASNYGYTF. As DNA, the CDR3 is TGTGCCAGCAGTTACGCCCGACAGGCGTCTAACTATGGCTACACCTTC.

CDR3 in DNA: TGTGCCAGCAGTCCCAACAGTTATGGCTACACCTTC. It codes for CASSPNSYGYTF. The rearrangement joins TRBV27 to TRBJ1-2; D not certain. Trimming shortened V by 5 bases and J by 5 bases, and 9 bases separated the two germline ends. This CDR3 contains 12 residues. Germline CDR1 and CDR2: MNHEY and SMNVEV (reference sequence).

The chain joins TRBV7-9 to TRBJ1-1; 7 nucleotides match TRBD1. CDR1 and CDR2 (germline): SEHNR, FQNEAQ (reference sequence). The CDR3 runs 16 residues. With 4 bases clipped from V and 5 bases from J, the junction kept 13 bases outside the gene matches. The CDR3 DNA follows: TGTGCCAGCAGCTATACAGGGGCCCCTGGGGGGACTGAAGCTTTCTTT. Its protein is CASSYTGAPGGTEAFF.

The gene calls are TRBV28 and TRBJ1-2; 7 bases align to TRBD1. This CDR3 has 14 residues. V dropped 2 bases and J dropped 8; count of bases not matched to a gene: 8. Looked up from germline, CDR1 is MDHEN and CDR2 is SYDVKM. For the CDR3, the DNA is TGTGCCAGCAGTTTAGGCGAGGGGGCTAGAGGCTACACCTTC. This codes for CASSLGEGARGYTF.

The rearrangement joins TRBV7-2 to TRBJ1-5; a possible D gene is TRBD1 (6 bases). Germline CDR1 is SGHTA and CDR2 is FQGNSA. V shed 1 base and J shed 2 bases, with 6 bases lying between them. The CDR3 sequence is 14 residues long. The CDR3 bases are TGTGCCAGCAGCTTAGAGGGGGGCAATCAGCCCCAGCATTTT. Its translation is CASSLEGGNQPQHF.

The V call is TRBV11-2, the J call TRBJ2-7, with 9 nucleotides matching TRBD2. V shed 5 bases and J 12 bases; nucleotides not matched to a gene: 8. This CDR3 has 12 amino acids. CDR1 and CDR2 (germline): SGHAT, FQNNGV. The DNA of the CDR3 is TGTGCCAGCAGCCGGAGCGGGGGGCAGGGGTACTTC. Its translation: CASSRSGGQGYF.

This clone occurred once. This sequence joins TRBV11-2 and TRBJ1-1; 7 bases fit TRBD1. This CDR3 region has 14 residues. J gave up 1 base and V 5 bases, and 4 bases lay outside the gene matches. Germline values: CDR1 SGHAT, CDR2 FQNNGV. As DNA, the CDR3 is TGTGCCAGCAGCCCGACAGGGCGGAACACTGAAGCTTTCTTT. Its translation is CASSPTGRNTEAFF.

J is TRBJ1-1 and V is TRBV6-6; D may be TRBD1 (6 bases). V was shortened by 8 bases and J by 4 bases, with 8 bases between the two germline ends. This CDR3 has 11 amino acids. The V gene's germline CDR1 is MNHNY and CDR2 SVGAGI (reference sequence). CDR3 in amino acids: CASGTITEAFF. The DNA for the CDR3 is TGTGCCAGCGGGACAATCACTGAAGCTTTCTTT.

The CDR3 DNA is TGTGCCAGTAGTATTACCTTTACTGACGGGGTGAACACTGAAGCTTTCTTT. This encodes CASSITFTDGVNTEAFF. The J gene is TRBJ1-1, the V gene TRBV19; D gene uncertain. CDR1 is LNHDA and CDR2 is SQIVND in the germline V gene (reference sequence). Trimming cost V 3 bases and J 0 bases, with 17 bases left between them. This CDR3 has 17 residues.

The J gene is TRBJ1-5, the V gene TRBV19; D unresolved. The V gene's germline CDR1 is LNHDA and CDR2 SQIVND (reference sequence). V shed 5 bases and J shed 4 bases, with 6 bases lying between them. CDR3 length equals 12 residues. The CDR3 here is CASSEKNQPQHF. In DNA form, the CDR3 reads TGTGCCAGTAGTGAGAAAAATCAGCCCCAGCATTTT.

The chain is built from TRBV7-2 and TRBJ1-5; D ambiguous. The V end lost 5 bases, the J end lost 4 bases, and 9 bases lay between the germline ends. Germline loops: CDR1 SGHTA, CDR2 FQGNSA. The CDR3 is 13 residues long. CDR3 nucleotides: TGTGCCAGCAGCACAGAGGGAAATCAGCCCCAGCATTTT. This sequence encodes CASSTEGNQPQHF.

The table lists this clone with a count of one. The chain employs TRBV27 and TRBJ2-1; TRBD1 is a possible D gene (6 bases). The V end was cut by 2 bases, the J end by 8 bases, with 16 bases between. The germline gives CDR1 MNHEY, CDR2 SMNVEV (reference sequence). CDR3 size: 15 residues. CDR3 in amino acids: CASSLQGPASDEQFF. The CDR3 DNA follows: TGTGCCAGCAGTTTACAGGGGCCGGCCTCTGATGAGCAGTTCTTC.

In this sample, this clone turned up once. The V call is TRBV10-3, the J call TRBJ2-2; D remains unclear. CDR1 and CDR2 (germline): ENHRY, SYGVKD. This CDR3 region has 12 residues. The ends were cut back, 6 bases at V and 4 bases at J, with 6 bases in the middle. The CDR3 protein is CAIRAPTGELFF. For the CDR3, the DNA is TGTGCCATCAGGGCCCCCACCGGGGAGCTGTTTTTT.

The table lists this clone with a few counts. The chain uses TRBV30 and TRBJ1-1; TRBD1 might be the D (5 bases). Per the germline V gene, CDR1 is GTSNPN and CDR2 is SVGIG (reference sequence). CDR3 length: 14 residues. V was pared by 3 bases and J by 1 base, with 12 bases between. The CDR3 DNA reads as TGTGCCTGGAGCCTGGGGCTCCCGAACACTGAAGCTTTCTTT. Translation gives CAWSLGLPNTEAFF.

The chain has TRBV5-6 and TRBJ1-2; D remains ambiguous. Trimming took 4 bases from V and 5 from J, leaving 24 bases between them. The CDR3 spans 17 residues. CDR1 and CDR2 (germline): SGHDT, YYEEEE. In DNA, the CDR3 is TGTGCCAGCAGCCAAAACTTGGTATGGACTGGAGAGTATGGCTACACCTTC. Its protein product is CASSQNLVWTGEYGYTF.